A single T cell receptor (beta chain) is shown here with its context. Its antigen target is currently unknown. No much larger clone is present one base from it, and per-base qualities are unavailable. The entry originates in a study of T-cell memory formation after mild COVID-19 (dated by TCRdb to about 2021). Some background on the complete study: TCR sequence clusters from the two donors were found to be largely donor specific. Longitudinal TCRalpha and TCRbeta repertoire sequencing tracked T-cell clones expanding and contracting after mild COVID-19 in a couple of donors. The cohort was made up of two young adult volunteers, one female and one male, who were previously healthy.

The germline V gene encodes CDR1 SGHRS and CDR2 YFSETQ. The CDR3 starts with the cysteine, ends with the phenylalanine, and has 17 residues. Only the CDR3 portion is preserved as DNA: 51 bases, with reading frame beginning at the first base. Deletion took 1 base off V and 1 base off J, with a span of 17 bases between the germline ends. TCRdb records Illumina NovaSeq 6000 as the sequencer. TCRalpha and TCRbeta cDNA libraries were built by 5'RACE with constant-segment primers, adding sample barcodes and unique molecular identifiers. RNA was extracted from every sample with Trizol reagent. Amplification of the libraries took two PCR steps, and the second step added a second sample barcode plus Illumina TruSeq adapters. The libraries were sequenced on an Illumina NovaSeq using 2 x 150 bp paired-end reads. For the original study's pipeline: Demultiplexing of reads and collapsing into UMI-guided consensus sequences were performed with migec v1.2.7. With mixcr v2.1.11, UMI consensuses were aligned to TRA and TRB V and J templates and assembled into clonotypes. A clonotype was counted as expanded or contracted only when both edgeR and NoisET called the clonotype significant, with the noise models trained on biological replicates. For edgeR calls, the cutoffs were a false discovery rate-adjusted p below 0.01 and a log2 fold-change threshold of 1. As an exploratory analysis of dynamics, PCA with hierarchical clustering was applied to max-normalized trajectories of the 1000 most abundant clonotypes. The CD4 or CD8 phenotype of responding clones was assigned using the separately sequenced CD4+ and CD8+ repertoires. In-frame beta chains were kept once TCRdb had trimmed the public reads at Q25 with fastp and called clones with MiXCR. Rows with a matching CDR3 protein are joined into one entry that keeps the most common DNA and genes. These V and J calls derive from TCRdb rather than the authors' analysis. Present in this sample are about 360,000 distinct CDR3 sequences, roughly an eighth of which were seen just once. Around 22% of the sample is in the top ten clones.

Points the paper makes about the study in general: The study covered only two mild cases, and larger cohorts including severe cases with pre-infection samples were considered necessary. Some responding clones were detected in pre-infection memory, suggesting pre-existing cross-reactive memory T cells joined the SARS-CoV-2 response. From day 15 to 85, contracting clones showed balanced CD4/CD8 phenotypes, whereas a second wave of clones that expanded from day 15 to 37 leaned towards CD4+. SARS-CoV-2 specificity was not confirmed for the second-wave clones peaking on day 37. Contracting CD4+ clones were located mainly in the CM and EM memory subsets, whereas CD8+ clones were found to be enriched in EMRA.

Ficoll-Paque density gradient centrifugation was the method used to isolate PBMCs. Recombination joined TRBV5-1 with TRBJ1-1; tentative D gene TRBD1, with 6 bases matching. The source material was PBMCs or a T cell subset sorted from them (not recorded which). This receptor was identified in a man aged 18 to 29 who had mild COVID-19 (a few samples of this study predate the infection). The sample titles of this study are shuffled in the database, so cell type and time point are left out; the donor was told from shared clones. The CDR3 corresponds to CASSLRLGGQGNTEAFF. Read as DNA, the sequence is TGCGCCAGCAGCTTGAGGCTTGGGGGCCAGGGGAACACTGAAGCTTTCTTT. Outside the CDR3, residues come from the reference TRBV5-1 and TRBJ1-1 proteins, so the full variable domain is: KAGVTQTPRYLIKTRGQQVTLSCSPISGHRSVSWYQQTPGQGLQFLFEYFSETQRNKGNFPGRFSGRQFSNSRSEMNVSTLELGDSALYLCASSLRLGGQGNTEAFFGQGTRLTVV.